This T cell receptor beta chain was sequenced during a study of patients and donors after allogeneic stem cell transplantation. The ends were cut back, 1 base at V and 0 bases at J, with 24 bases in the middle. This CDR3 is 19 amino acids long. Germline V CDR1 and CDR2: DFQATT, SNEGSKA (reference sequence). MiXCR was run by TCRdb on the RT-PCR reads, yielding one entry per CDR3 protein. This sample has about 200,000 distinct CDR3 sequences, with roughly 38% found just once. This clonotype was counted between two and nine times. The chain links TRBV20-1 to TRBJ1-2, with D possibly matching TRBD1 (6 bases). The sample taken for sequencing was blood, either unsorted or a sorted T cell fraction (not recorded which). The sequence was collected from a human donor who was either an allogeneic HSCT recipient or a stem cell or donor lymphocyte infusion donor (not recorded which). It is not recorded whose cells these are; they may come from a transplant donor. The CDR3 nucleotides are TGCAGTGCTAGAGTACCCAATGGAGGGGGGAATCCAACTAACTATGGCTACACCTTC. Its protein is CSARVPNGGGNPTNYGYTF.